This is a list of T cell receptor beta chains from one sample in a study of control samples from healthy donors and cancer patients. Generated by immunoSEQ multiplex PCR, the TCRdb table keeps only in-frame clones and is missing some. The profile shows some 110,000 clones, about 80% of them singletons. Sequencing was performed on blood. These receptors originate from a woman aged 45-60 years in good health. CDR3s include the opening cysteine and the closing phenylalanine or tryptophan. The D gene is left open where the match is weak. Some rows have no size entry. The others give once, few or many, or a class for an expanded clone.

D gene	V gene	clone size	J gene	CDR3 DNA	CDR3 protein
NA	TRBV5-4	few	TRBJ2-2	TGTGCCAGCAGCTTGGGGCGGGGCACCGGGGAGCTGTTTTTT	CASSLGRGTGELFF
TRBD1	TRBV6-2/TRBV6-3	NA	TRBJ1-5	TGTGCCAGCAGTTACTCGAAGTCAGGGGGCTATCAGCCCCAGCATTTT	CASSYSKSGGYQPQHF
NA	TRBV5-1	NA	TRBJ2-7	TGCGCCAGCAGCTTGGCCGGGCTATACGAGCAGTACTTC	CASSLAGLYEQYF
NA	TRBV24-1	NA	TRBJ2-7	TGTGCCACCAGTGATTTGGTTCGGTCGACCTACGAGCAGTACTTC	CATSDLVRSTYEQYF
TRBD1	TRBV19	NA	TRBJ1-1	TGTGCCAGTAGTAGGGGACAGATGAACACTGAAGCTTTCTTT	CASSRGQMNTEAFF
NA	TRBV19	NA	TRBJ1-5	TGTGCCATCGGTCCAGGGGTCATGGGGCCCCAGCATTTT	CAIGPGVMGPQHF
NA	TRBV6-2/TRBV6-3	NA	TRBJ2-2	TGTGCCAGCTGCCACTCAACCGGGTGGAACACCGGGGAGCTGTTTTTT	CASCHSTGWNTGELFF
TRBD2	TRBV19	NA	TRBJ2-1	TGTGCCAGTAGCAGGACTAGCGGGAATAATGAGCAGTTCTTC	CASSRTSGNNEQFF
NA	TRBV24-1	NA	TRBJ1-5	TGTGCCACCAGTGATCTTTTGGAAAAAAGCAATCAGCCCCAGCATTTT	CATSDLLEKSNQPQHF
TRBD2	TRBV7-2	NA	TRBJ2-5	TGTGCCAGCAGCTTAGGCGGGAGGTACCAAGAGACCCAGTACTTC	CASSLGGRYQETQYF
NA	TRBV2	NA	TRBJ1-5	TGTGCCAGCACCCATGGACTTAACGCTGGAAATCAGCCCCAGCATTTT	CASTHGLNAGNQPQHF
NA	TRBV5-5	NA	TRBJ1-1	TGTGCCAGCAGCTCAAGCAACACTGAAGCTTTCTTT	CASSSSNTEAFF
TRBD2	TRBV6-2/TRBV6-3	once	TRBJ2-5	TGTGCCAGCAGTAGCCGGGGGGGGGAGCGCACCCGGACCCAGTACTTC	CASSSRGGERTRTQYF
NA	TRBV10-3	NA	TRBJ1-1	TGTGCCATCAGTGAGTCGTCAGGGGCACTGAACACTGAAGCTTTCTTT	CAISESSGALNTEAFF
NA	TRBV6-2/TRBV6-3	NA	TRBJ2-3	TGTGCCAGCAGTTATCAGACAGATAGCACAGATACGCAGTATTTT	CASSYQTDSTDTQYF
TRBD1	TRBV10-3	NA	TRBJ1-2	TGTGCCGCCCGACGTGACAGGGCTTCCGACTATGGCTACACCTTC	CAARRDRASDYGYTF
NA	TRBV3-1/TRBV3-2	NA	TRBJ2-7	TGTGCCAGCAGCCAAGATGTCGCTAATCACTACGAGCAGTACTTC	CASSQDVANHYEQYF
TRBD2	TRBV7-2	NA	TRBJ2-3	TGTGCCAGCAGAGCGGGGGCAGATACGCAGTATTTT	CASRAGADTQYF
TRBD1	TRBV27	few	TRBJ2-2	TGTGCCAGCAGTCCCGGACAGGGGAGGGCCGGGGAGCTGTTTTTT	CASSPGQGRAGELFF
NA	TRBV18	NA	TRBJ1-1	TGTGCCAGCTCTCGCGGTGGGAAGGACACTGAAGCTTTCTTT	CASSRGGKDTEAFF
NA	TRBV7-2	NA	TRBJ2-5	TGTGCCAGCAGCTTAGTTAGTAGTGACGAGACCCAGTACTTC	CASSLVSSDETQYF
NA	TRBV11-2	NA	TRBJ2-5	TGTGCCAGCAGCTTTGGGGTTATGAGAGAGACCCAGTACTTC	CASSFGVMRETQYF
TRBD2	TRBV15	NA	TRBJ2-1	TGTGCCACCAGCAGAGGAACTAGCGGGAGTGATGAGCAGTTCTTC	CATSRGTSGSDEQFF
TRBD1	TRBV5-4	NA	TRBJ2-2	TGTGCCAGCAGCAGGGGGCGTGACACCGGGGAGCTGTTTTTT	CASSRGRDTGELFF
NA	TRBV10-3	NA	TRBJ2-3	TGTGCCATCAACCGACAGCCCACAGATACGCAGTATTTT	CAINRQPTDTQYF
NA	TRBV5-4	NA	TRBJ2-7	TGTGCCAGCAGCTTGGGAGGCCGCTACGAGCAGTACTTC	CASSLGGRYEQYF
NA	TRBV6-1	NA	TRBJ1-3	TGTGCCAGCAGTGAACCTGGGGGCCAAGGAAACACCATATATTTT	CASSEPGGQGNTIYF
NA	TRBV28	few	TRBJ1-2	TGTGCCAGCAGTATTTACTCTGGTCTTCGGGGTATAGGATATGGCTACACCTTC	CASSIYSGLRGIGYGYTF
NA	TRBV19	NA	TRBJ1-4	TGTGCCAGTAGTTGGGGGGGGGATGAAAAACTGTTTTTT	CASSWGGDEKLFF
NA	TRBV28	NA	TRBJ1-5	TGTGCCAGCACGGGGGCAAATCAGCCCCAGCATTTT	CASTGANQPQHF
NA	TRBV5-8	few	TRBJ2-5	TGTGCCAGCAGCTTGCTTAACCAAGAGACCCAGTACTTC	CASSLLNQETQYF
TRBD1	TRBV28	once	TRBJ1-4	TGTGCCAGCAGCCAGACCGGGACAGGGGCCGAAAAACTGTTTTTT	CASSQTGTGAEKLFF
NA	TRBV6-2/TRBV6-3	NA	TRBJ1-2	TGTGCCAGCAGTTTACAACTCCGGAGGAAGGGCTACACCTTC	CASSLQLRRKGYTF
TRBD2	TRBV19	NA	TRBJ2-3	TGTGCCAGTAGTAGAGGACTAGCGGGATCTAGCACAGATACGCAGTATTTT	CASSRGLAGSSTDTQYF
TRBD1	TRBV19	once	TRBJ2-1	TGTGCCAGTAGTATATTAGGGGGCAGCGAGCAGTTCTTC	CASSILGGSEQFF
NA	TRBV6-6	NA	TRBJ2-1	TGTGCCAGCAGTTACACGTGGAACGTTGAGCAGTTCTTC	CASSYTWNVEQFF
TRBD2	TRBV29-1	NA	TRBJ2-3	TGCAGCGTTGAGACTAGCGGGAGTCGGGTCACAGATACGCAGTATTTT	CSVETSGSRVTDTQYF
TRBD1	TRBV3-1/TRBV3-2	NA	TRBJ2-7	TGTGCCAGCAGCCAAGATCCCGGGACAGGGTACGAGCAGTACTTC	CASSQDPGTGYEQYF
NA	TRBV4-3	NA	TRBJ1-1	TGCGCCAGCAGCCAAGTCGGCAGGGGATCCACTGAAGCTTTCTTT	CASSQVGRGSTEAFF